These 29 T cell receptor beta chains share one sample of origin, sequenced in a study of beta chain features in type 1 diabetes. Reverse transcribing all isolated RNA meant expressed TCRB transcripts were sequenced. Sequencing used immunoSEQ multiplex PCR; TCRdb keeps in-frame clones, though not all of them. The sample holds under 900,000 clones, under 20% seen once. The specimen sequenced was naive CD4+ T cells from blood. The receptors were sampled from a woman under 30 in good health.

Only a few counts were recorded for this clone. V gene TRBV7-9 combines with J gene TRBJ2-5; 7 bases agree with TRBD1. The V gene end was trimmed by 5 bases and the J gene end by 2 bases; junction bases not matched to a gene: 5. Germline V lookup: CDR1 SEHNR, CDR2 FQNEAQ (reference sequence). CDR3 length equals 14 residues. The CDR3 nucleotides are TGTGCCAGCAGCAAAGGGACAGTTCAAGAGACCCAGTACTTC. Protein: CASSKGTVQETQYF.

This clone has only a few counts. V and J are TRBV7-9 and TRBJ1-2; D gene uncertain. CDR3 length: 12 amino acids. The V gene's germline CDR1 is SEHNR and CDR2 FQNEAQ (reference sequence). Trimming took off 7 bases at V and 4 bases at J, with 10 bases between the two ends. The CDR3 loop reads CASTGGSYGYTF. In DNA form, the CDR3 reads TGTGCCAGCACAGGAGGTTCCTATGGCTACACCTTC. Full variable domain (remainder filled in from reference TRBV7-9 and TRBJ1-2): DTGVSQNPRHKITKRGQNVTFRCDPISEHNRLYWYRQTLGQGPEFLTYFQNEAQLEKSRLLSDRFSAERPKGSFSTLEIQRTEQGDSAMYLCASTGGSYGYTFGSGTRLTVV.

The chain carries TRBV18 and TRBJ2-3; 11 bases match TRBD2. Germline CDR1 and CDR2: KGHSH and LQKENI. This CDR3 has 15 residues. Trimming at V came to 3 bases and at J to 6 bases, leaving 5 bases not matched to a gene. CDR3 residues: CASSPPGLAADTQYF. The DNA for the CDR3 is TGTGCCAGCTCACCCCCGGGACTAGCGGCGGATACGCAGTATTTT. Full variable domain (remainder filled in from reference TRBV18 and TRBJ2-3): NAGVMQNPRHLVRRRGQEARLRCSPMKGHSHVYWYRQLPEEGLKFMVYLQKENIIDESGMPKERFSAEFPKEGPSILRIQQVVRGDSAAYFCASSPPGLAADTQYFGPGTRLTVL.

This clone has just a few counts. The chain combines TRBV7-9 with TRBJ2-1, with D possibly being TRBD2 (6 bases). CDR1 is SEHNR, CDR2 FQNEAQ, per germline (reference sequence). This CDR3 has 15 amino acids. Trimming removed 1 base at V and 3 bases at J, with 10 bases between. CDR3 DNA: TGTGCCAGCAGCTTAGGGACTACCGACTACAATGAGCAGTTCTTC. Amino acid sequence: CASSLGTTDYNEQFF.

The table lists this clone with a few counts. CDR3 in DNA: TGTGCTATGTACTTGCAGTCCTACGAGCAGTACTTC. Amino acid sequence: CAMYLQSYEQYF. V usage is TRBV2 and J usage is TRBJ2-7; D is undetermined. The length of the CDR3 is 12 residues. Germline-derived CDR1 and CDR2 are SNHLY and FYNNEI.

This chain links TRBV29-1 with TRBJ2-7, with 7 bases matching TRBD1. Per the germline V gene, CDR1 is SQVTM and CDR2 is ANQGSEA. The CDR3 extends over 15 amino acids. The V segment lost 4 bases and the J segment 3 bases; nucleotides outside the gene matches: 12. CDR3 DNA sequence: TGCAGCGTTGTTAGAGCTTGGAACAGGGGCTACGAGCAGTACTTC. Protein product: CSVVRAWNRGYEQYF.

The chain is built from TRBV6-5 and TRBJ1-2; the D is unclear. V was clipped by 2 bases and J by 1 base, with 8 bases between them. This CDR3 comprises 14 residues. Per the germline V gene, CDR1 is MNHEY and CDR2 is SVGAGI. CDR3 loop: CASSYGSGNYGYTF. As DNA, the CDR3 is TGTGCCAGCAGTTACGGGTCCGGTAACTATGGCTACACCTTC.

The V and J genes are TRBV27 and TRBJ2-3; D unclear. Germline loops: CDR1 MNHEY, CDR2 SMNVEV (reference sequence). V shed 6 bases and J shed 1 base, with 14 bases lying between them. The CDR3 consists of 15 residues. CDR3 amino acids: CASSSGPARTDTQYF. As DNA, the CDR3 is TGTGCCAGCAGCTCCGGACCGGCCCGCACAGATACGCAGTATTTT.

V gene TRBV4-3 combines with J gene TRBJ1-3; 7 positions match TRBD1. The CDR3 has 17 amino acids. With V trimmed by 5 bases and J by 4 bases, 14 bases remained unmatched. Germline CDR1 reads LGHNA; CDR2 reads YSLEER. CDR3 nucleotide sequence: TGCGCCAGCAGCAGGGTCCCCGACGTGACAGGGGGAAACACCATATATTTT. Translation gives CASSRVPDVTGGNTIYF.

The genes are TRBV7-2 and TRBJ1-2; D is uncertain. Trimming removed 3 bases from V and 0 bases from J, with 5 bases in between. The CDR3 runs 13 residues. The germline gives CDR1 SGHTA, CDR2 FQGNSA. The CDR3 nucleotides are TGTGCCAGCAGCTTCGACTCTAACTATGGCTACACCTTC. Translation: CASSFDSNYGYTF.

The V gene is TRBV28, the J gene TRBJ2-5; no clear D. The ends were cut back, 3 bases at V and 3 bases at J, with 8 bases in the middle. The CDR3 extends over 13 amino acids. The germline V gene encodes CDR1 MDHEN and CDR2 SYDVKM. As DNA, the CDR3 is TGTGCCAGCAGTTTTGTCACAAAAGAGACCCAGTACTTC. Translated: CASSFVTKETQYF.

This clone was detected only a few times. This chain links TRBV5-1 with TRBJ2-7; D is perhaps TRBD2 (6 bases). The CDR3 covers 13 residues. V gave up 2 bases and J gave up 3 bases, with 9 bases separating them. Germline V gives CDR1 SGHRS, CDR2 YFSETQ. This CDR3 reads CASSFGLLYEQYF. The CDR3 nucleotides read TGCGCCAGCAGCTTTGGACTACTCTACGAGCAGTACTTC.

V is TRBV4-1 and J is TRBJ2-7, with 14 bases lining up with TRBD2. The CDR3 sequence is 18 residues long. Germline V gene lookup returns CDR1 MGHRA and CDR2 YSYEKL. V shed 1 base, J shed 3 bases, and the junction held 8 bases outside the gene matches. Written as DNA, the CDR3 is TGCGCCAGCAGCCAAGCCCAAGGACTAGCGGGAGGCTACTACGAGCAGTACTTC. Translating it yields CASSQAQGLAGGYYEQYF.

This clone showed up just a few times. V usage is TRBV19 and J usage is TRBJ2-3; D is undetermined. Looked up from germline, CDR1 is LNHDA and CDR2 is SQIVND (reference sequence). The CDR3 has 11 residues. V lost 7 bases and J 4 bases, leaving 6 bases between the germline ends. The CDR3 DNA reads as TGTGCCAGTACCGCTGCAGATACGCAGTATTTT. This translates into CASTAADTQYF.

This chain joins TRBV19 and TRBJ2-1, with 8 bases matching TRBD2. The V gene's germline CDR1 is LNHDA and CDR2 SQIVND (reference sequence). CDR3 size: 16 residues. V lost 7 bases and J lost 0; bases outside the gene matches: 8. CDR3 sequence (DNA): TGTGCCAGTACCCAGTTTAGCGGGAACTCCTACAATGAGCAGTTCTTC. Translating gives CASTQFSGNSYNEQFF.

The chain links TRBV18 to TRBJ2-1; D not resolved. The CDR3 covers 14 residues. V gave up 1 base and J gave up 3 bases, with 7 bases separating them. Germline CDR1 is KGHSH and CDR2 is LQKENI. The CDR3 region has the DNA TGTGCCAGCTCACCACGTGTGGTCTACAATGAGCAGTTCTTC. Protein sequence: CASSPRVVYNEQFF.

The chain carries TRBV9 and TRBJ2-5, with D possibly matching TRBD2 (6 bases). Germline CDR1 SGDLS, CDR2 YYNGEE. The CDR3 extends over 16 amino acids. V lost 0 bases to trimming and J lost 2 bases, with 14 bases between them. The CDR3 DNA reads as TGTGCCAGCAGCGTAGGGGTGGGAGGTCTACAAGAGACCCAGTACTTC. This translates into CASSVGVGGLQETQYF. The variable domain in full, completed from reference TRBV9 and TRBJ2-5, reads DSGVTQTPKHLITATGQRVTLRCSPRSGDLSVYWYQQSLDQGLQFLIQYYNGEERAKGNILERFSAQQFPDLHSELNLSSLELGDSALYFCASSVGVGGLQETQYFGPGTRLLVL.

Remarks on this clone: Germline and junction disagree at one end, which may indicate a read error. The genes are TRBV5-4 and TRBJ2-7, with D unclear. The CDR3 covers 15 residues. The V gene's germline CDR1 is SGHNT and CDR2 YYREEE (reference sequence). The CDR3 loop is CASSQGRFRTYEQYF. The CDR3 coding sequence is TGCGCCAGCAGCCAAGGCCGGTTCCGGACCTACGAGCAGTACTTC.

The rearrangement links TRBV5-1 to TRBJ2-2; the D gene is possibly TRBD2 (6 bases). Looked up from germline, CDR1 is SGHRS and CDR2 is YFSETQ. Between the trimmed V and J ends, which lost 7 bases and 5 bases, there was a span of 18 bases. CDR3 length equals 15 residues. In nucleotides, the CDR3 is TGCGCCAGCTCGAGAGAGCGGGTCCTTACCGGGGAGCTGTTTTTT. As protein: CASSRERVLTGELFF.

This clone has more than one count but fewer than ten. The chain uses TRBV29-1 and TRBJ2-7; D is unclear. This CDR3 spans 11 amino acids. Germline CDR1 and CDR2: SQVTM and ANQGSEA. V lost 1 base, J lost 4 bases, and 5 bases lay in between. The CDR3 loop is CSVEAMYEQYF. As DNA, the CDR3 is TGCAGCGTTGAAGCAATGTACGAGCAGTACTTC.

As concerns this clone: Other DNA sequences within the sample encode an identical CDR3. The V gene is TRBV7-9, the J gene TRBJ1-5; no definite D call. The V gene lost 5 bases and the J gene lost 3 bases, with 5 bases spanning the gap. CDR1 and CDR2 from the germline V gene are SEHNR and FQNEAQ (reference sequence). The CDR3 is 12 residues long. The CDR3 here is CASSLTNQPQHF. Here the CDR3 DNA reads TGTGCCAGCAGCCTTACCAATCAGCCCCAGCATTTT.

This clone was recorded a few times. The chain recombines TRBV25-1 with TRBJ1-1; D is ambiguous. Trimming stripped 5 bases from V and 1 base from J, with 11 bases between. The CDR3 runs to 14 residues. The germline V gene encodes CDR1 MGHDK and CDR2 SYGVNS. CDR3 sequence reads: CASSHLGSNTEAFF. The CDR3 nucleotides read TGTGCCAGCAGTCACCTTGGGTCGAACACTGAAGCTTTCTTT.

In this sample, this clone turned up a few times. The chain joins TRBV15 to TRBJ2-7; 8 positions match TRBD1. V lost 1 base, J lost 5 bases, and 7 bases stayed unmatched. Germline V CDR1 and CDR2: LNHNV, YYDKDF (reference sequence). The CDR3 runs to 15 residues. The CDR3 here is CATSRGGQGGDEQYF. DNA of the CDR3: TGTGCCACCAGCAGAGGTGGACAGGGAGGCGACGAGCAGTACTTC.

The chain employs TRBV5-1 and TRBJ1-2, with a possible D match to TRBD1 (6 bases). This CDR3 spans 14 amino acids. Germline lookup yields CDR1 SGHRS and CDR2 YFSETQ. Trimming removed 0 bases from V and 5 bases from J, with 11 bases in between. CDR3 protein: CASSLGQVEYGYTF. CDR3 in DNA: TGCGCCAGCAGCTTGGGACAGGTCGAGTATGGCTACACCTTC.

This clone has only a few counts. The chain combines TRBV5-1 with TRBJ2-7; 8 positions match TRBD2. The CDR3 spans 16 residues. With 0 bases clipped from V and 6 bases from J, the junction kept 11 bases outside the gene matches. Germline CDR1 reads SGHRS; CDR2 reads YFSETQ. As DNA, the CDR3 is TGCGCCAGCAGCTTGGCGGGCCCAGCGGGAGTACGCGAGCAGTACTTC. Translated: CASSLAGPAGVREQYF.

This clone was counted between two and nine times. The chain combines TRBV29-1 with TRBJ2-3, with D perhaps TRBD1 or TRBD2 (5 bases each). Germline assignment: CDR1 SQVTM and CDR2 ANQGSEA. V lost 5 bases and J lost 4, with 16 bases in between. The CDR3 spans 14 residues. CDR3 in amino acids: CSVRGLAGPDTQYF. As DNA, the CDR3 is TGCAGCGTTCGGGGTCTGGCAGGGCCAGATACGCAGTATTTT.

The V call is TRBV11-2, the J call TRBJ2-1; D is ambiguous. Between the trimmed V and J ends, which lost 1 base and 1 base, there was a span of 5 bases. This CDR3 comprises 14 residues. The V gene's germline CDR1 is SGHAT and CDR2 FQNNGV. The CDR3 region is CASSLGQSYNEQFF. In nucleotides, the CDR3 is TGTGCCAGCAGCTTAGGGCAGTCCTACAATGAGCAGTTCTTC.

The chain links TRBV13 to TRBJ2-7, with a weak D call TRBD2 (5 bases). Germline CDR1 is PRHDT and CDR2 is FYEKMQ (reference sequence). V was trimmed by 8 bases and J by 0 bases, leaving 11 bases between them. This CDR3 spans 13 amino acids. CDR3: CASRGRSSYEQYF. CDR3 coding DNA: TGTGCCAGCCGAGGGCGTAGCTCCTACGAGCAGTACTTC.

In the case of this clone: This sample includes further DNA sequences coding for the same CDR3. The V gene is TRBV20-1, the J gene TRBJ2-5; D is uncertain. Trimming removed 2 bases from V and 4 bases from J, with 5 bases in between. Germline V gives CDR1 DFQATT, CDR2 SNEGSKA (reference sequence). There are 11 residues in the CDR3. Written as DNA, the CDR3 is TGCAGTGCTAGAACTTCAGAGACCCAGTACTTC. The encoded protein is CSARTSETQYF.